This T cell receptor beta chain was documented in a study of blood T cell repertoires in COVID-19. About the research overall: Italy, Spain and the United States were the sources of the convalescent and acute COVID-19 samples. Nucleic acid was either cDNA or gDNA, and it came from T cells, B-cell-depleted T cells, or PBMCs.

V lost 0 bases, J lost 5 bases, and 7 bases stayed unmatched. This CDR3 is built from 17 residues. CDR1 is SGDLS and CDR2 is YYNGEE in the germline V gene. This clone was counted once. Study processing details: Amplification with reference gene primers provided the estimates of nucleated cell counts. Clones were read by immunoSEQ multiplex PCR, and TCRdb kept only the in-frame ones, dropping some. V, J and clone size were drawn from that table, and D and trimming were deduced from the DNA. This table holds around 250,000 clones, about 86% found once. The clonotype comes from a man aged 30-40 years with acute COVID-19. This chain uses TRBV9 with TRBJ2-1; 11 bases match TRBD2. Sequencing was performed on PBMCs or T cells enriched from blood (not recorded which). In nucleotides, the CDR3 is TGTGCCAGCAGCGTAGGACTAGCGGGGATACAAGACAATGAGCAGTTCTTC. Translating gives CASSVGLAGIQDNEQFF.